These 12 T cell receptor beta chains originate from one sample sequenced in a study of cytomegalovirus exposure and HLA in healthy donors. Use of 60 Vbeta and 13 Jbeta primers characterized the PCR. Some clones are missing from TCRdb's copy, which holds only in-frame ones; the method was immunoSEQ multiplex PCR. There are over 150,000 clones in the sample; roughly 80% occur only once, and about 7% lies in the top ten. Sequencing was performed on PBMCs. These receptor sequences come from a man younger than 45 in good health and CMV-seropositive.

The chain employs TRBV14 and TRBJ2-7, with D tentatively TRBD1 (5 bases). Trimming stripped 5 bases from V and 3 bases from J, with 17 bases between. The CDR3 contains 15 residues. Per the germline V gene, CDR1 is SGHDN and CDR2 is FVKESK. CDR3 coding DNA: TGTGCCAGCAGCATAGGTGGGGCGCTGAACTACGAGCAGTACTTC. This translates into CASSIGGALNYEQYF.

The chain couples TRBV6-1 to TRBJ1-1, with 10 bases that match TRBD1. V gave up 6 bases and J gave up 5 bases; unmatched junction bases: 6. The CDR3 sequence is 14 residues long. The V gene's germline CDR1 is MNHNS and CDR2 SASEGT. The DNA for the CDR3 is TGTGCCAGCAGCGCGGACAGGGGGGGGACTGAAGCTTTCTTT. Protein product: CASSADRGGTEAFF.

J is TRBJ1-1 and V is TRBV19, with TRBD1 identical over 7 bases. V shed 7 bases, J shed 7 bases, and the junction held 6 bases outside the gene matches. CDR3 size: 12 residues. Germline-derived CDR1 and CDR2 are LNHDA and SQIVND (reference sequence). The CDR3 spells CASITDRFEAFF. The DNA for the CDR3 is TGTGCCAGTATCACGGACAGGTTTGAAGCTTTCTTT.

The rearrangement uses TRBV29-1 and TRBJ1-5, with 7 bases lining up with TRBD1. Germline CDR1 and CDR2: SQVTM and ANQGSEA. V was pared by 1 base and J by 3 bases, with 3 bases of the junction left unmatched. This CDR3 contains 14 residues. This CDR3 reads CSVEGGQINQPQHF. CDR3 DNA: TGCAGCGTTGAAGGGGGACAGATCAATCAGCCCCAGCATTTT. Based on the CDR3 plus reference TRBV29-1 and TRBJ1-5, the full variable domain is SAVISQKPSRDICQRGTSLTIQCQVDSQVTMMFWYRQQPGQSLTLIATANQGSEATYESGFVIDKFPISRPNLTFSTLTVSNMSPEDSSIYLCSVEGGQINQPQHFGDGTRLSIL.

The chain combines TRBV18 with TRBJ1-2; a weak D match, TRBD1 (6 bases). The CDR3 covers 13 residues. Germline CDR1 is KGHSH and CDR2 is LQKENI. The V end was cut by 4 bases, the J end by 3 bases, with 9 bases between. Here the CDR3 reads CASSQDSYYGYTF. The CDR3 DNA reads TGTGCCAGCTCACAGGACAGTTACTATGGCTACACCTTC.

The chain has TRBV7-9 and TRBJ2-3; maybe TRBD2 (6 bases). CDR3 length: 15 amino acids. V dropped 3 bases and J dropped 4 bases, with 14 bases sitting between them. Germline V gives CDR1 SEHNR, CDR2 FQNEAQ (reference sequence). The CDR3: CASSLAGRTPDTQYF. The CDR3 DNA follows: TGTGCCAGCAGCTTGGCAGGGAGGACCCCAGATACGCAGTATTTT.

The chain joins TRBV11-1 to TRBJ2-1; D might be TRBD2 (6 bases). V was clipped by 0 bases and J by 4 bases, with 13 bases between them. Germline CDR1 SGHAT, CDR2 FQDESV (reference sequence). The CDR3 contains 16 residues. DNA for the CDR3: TGTGCCAGCAGCTTAGCTTCTCGCGGGGCATACAATGAGCAGTTCTTC. Translated: CASSLASRGAYNEQFF.

The CDR3 loop is CASSQNTGELFF. CDR3 nucleotides: TGTGCCAGCAGCCAGAACACCGGGGAGCTGTTTTTT. This chain uses TRBV9 with TRBJ2-2; D unresolved. Germline-derived CDR1 and CDR2 are SGDLS and YYNGEE. V was pared by 4 bases and J by 1 base, with 2 bases between. CDR3 size: 12 residues.

The chain is built from TRBV4-2 and TRBJ1-3, with no clear D. Germline CDR1 and CDR2: LGHNA and YNFKEQ. The CDR3 has 17 amino acids. Trimming cost V 0 bases and J 0 bases, with 12 bases left between them. The DNA of the CDR3 is TGTGCCAGCAGCCAAGACCTCAGGCCGAGCTCTGGAAACACCATATATTTT. Its protein product is CASSQDLRPSSGNTIYF.

The chain carries TRBV27 and TRBJ2-3; 7 bases align to TRBD2. Unmatched junction bases numbered 13, after V lost 7 bases and J lost 3 bases. The CDR3 has 16 amino acids. CDR1 and CDR2 (germline): MNHEY, SMNVEV (reference sequence). CDR3 residues: CASTLGGRERTDTQYF. CDR3 DNA: TGTGCCAGCACCCTCGGCGGGCGGGAGAGAACAGATACGCAGTATTTT.

This clone was detected a few times. The chain recombines TRBV13 with TRBJ1-3; D is uncertain. This CDR3 is built from 14 residues. Trimming took 2 bases from V and 1 from J, leaving 6 bases between them. Germline V gene data show CDR1 as PRHDT and CDR2 as FYEKMQ (reference sequence). CDR3 nucleotide sequence: TGTGCCAGCAGCTTATTCCAGTCTGGAAACACCATATATTTT. Translation: CASSLFQSGNTIYF.

The gene calls are TRBV5-1 and TRBJ2-1; D is perhaps TRBD2 (7 bases). This CDR3 contains 14 residues. Trimming cost V 2 bases and J 8 bases, with 14 bases left between them. Germline CDR1 and CDR2: SGHRS and YFSETQ. CDR3 sequence: CASSFEGGIDEQFF. The CDR3 nucleotides are TGCGCCAGCAGCTTCGAGGGGGGGATCGATGAGCAGTTCTTC.